This is a list of T cell receptor beta chains from one sample in a study of T cell repertoires in cytomegalovirus infection. Their cognate antigens are unknown. TCRdb reprocessed the reads via MiXCR and lists one record per CDR3 protein. Of 600,000 to 700,000 distinct CDR3 sequences detected, roughly 36% appear once; the ten largest clones hold 18%. The sequencing used cultured PBMCs, collected from culture after CMV antigen stimulation. Receptors originate from a human donor in good health (CMV status not recorded). Some clones in this sample may be carry-over from other donors' samples. Both conserved end residues are part of each CDR3. The D gene is left open where the match is weak. Size is omitted from some rows. Given values are once, few, many or a class for expanded clones.

j_call v_call clone_size d_call cdr3_nt cdr3_aa
TRBJ1-2 TRBV5-4 NA NA TGTGCCAGCAGACCTGGGACTAACTATGGCTACACCTTC CASRPGTNYGYTF
TRBJ1-1 TRBV20-1 NA NA TGCAGTGCTAGACCCCACAGGGTCTGGACTGAAGCTTTCTTT CSARPHRVWTEAFF
TRBJ2-3 TRBV20-1 few TRBD2 TGCAGTGCTAGTTCCGGAGCGGGGTGGACAGATACGCAGTATTTT CSASSGAGWTDTQYF
TRBJ2-2 TRBV7-9 NA NA TGTGCCAGCAGCTACGCCGGGACAAGGGAGCTGTTTTTT CASSYAGTRELFF
TRBJ1-1 TRBV7-6 few NA TGTGCCAGCAGCCATAGGCAGGGGAGGACTGAAGCTTTCTTT CASSHRQGRTEAFF
TRBJ2-1 TRBV4-3 NA TRBD2 TGCGCCAGCAGCGCACCTAGCGGGTTGAGCTCCTACAATGAGCAGTTCTTC CASSAPSGLSSYNEQFF
TRBJ2-2 TRBV12-3/TRBV12-4 NA TRBD1 TGTGCCAGCACACCCCCTACCGGGACAGGGAACACCGGGGAGCTGTTTTTT CASTPPTGTGNTGELFF
TRBJ2-3 TRBV7-8 many NA TGTGCCAGCAGCTCCCTTCCCCCGACTAGAGGGTGGAGGGATACGCAGTATTTT CASSSLPPTRGWRDTQYF
TRBJ2-4 TRBV19 NA NA TGTGCCAGTAGGAAAGACGCAGCCAAAAACATTCAGTACTTC CASRKDAAKNIQYF
TRBJ2-1 TRBV7-2 many NA TGTGCCAGCAGCCCTCGACAGGATGAGCAGTTCTTC CASSPRQDEQFF
TRBJ2-7 TRBV7-9 many NA TGTGCCAGCAGCCCCAGCGGGCCCTACGAGCAGTACTTC CASSPSGPYEQYF
TRBJ2-1 TRBV20-1 NA TRBD2 TGCAGTGCCCCCCCGGTGCCGCGGGGGTACAATGAGCAGTTCTTC CSAPPVPRGYNEQFF
TRBJ1-2 TRBV4-1 NA NA TGCGCCAGCAGCCAACCTAGGAAAGCGGGGGGCTACACCTTC CASSQPRKAGGYTF
TRBJ2-2 TRBV7-2 few NA TGTGCCAGCAGCTTAGCCTCGGGAGTCCCCGGGGAGCTGTTTTTT CASSLASGVPGELFF
TRBJ2-7 TRBV27 NA TRBD2 TGTGCCAGCAGTTTAAGGGGACTAGCGGGAGCGGCCTACGAGCAGTACTTC CASSLRGLAGAAYEQYF
TRBJ2-5 TRBV7-2 many NA TGTGCCAGCAGCTTAGTCGGAGAGACCCAGTACTTC CASSLVGETQYF
TRBJ2-6 TRBV5-4 few TRBD1 TGTGCCAGCAGCTCTGGGACAGGACGTGCTGGGGCCAACGTCCTGACTTTC CASSSGTGRAGANVLTF
TRBJ2-7 TRBV7-6 NA NA TGTGCCAGCAGCTTAAGGGGGGCTGGGGTCTACGAGCAGTACTTC CASSLRGAGVYEQYF
TRBJ2-5 TRBV7-9 few NA TGTGCCAGCAGCTTAGACAGGTACCAAGAGACCCAGTACTTC CASSLDRYQETQYF
TRBJ2-3 TRBV7-9 few NA TGTGCCAGCAGCTCTCTGCAAGGGCCAGATACGCAGTATTTT CASSSLQGPDTQYF
TRBJ2-6 TRBV12-3/TRBV12-4 few NA TGTGCCAGCAGCCCCCGGGGCCCAATCCCTGGGGCCAACGTCCTGACTTTC CASSPRGPIPGANVLTF
TRBJ2-1 TRBV15 NA NA TGTGCCACCAGCAGAGCCGACGGATCTTACAATGAGCAGTTCTTC CATSRADGSYNEQFF
TRBJ2-2 TRBV5-5 NA NA TGTGCCAGCAGCTTGGGAAGGGGGGGCACGAACACCGGGGAGCTGTTTTTT CASSLGRGGTNTGELFF
TRBJ2-5 TRBV7-6 NA NA TGTGCCAGCAGCCGAGCGGTTCTAGCGCGGGAGACCCAGTACTTC CASSRAVLARETQYF
TRBJ1-2 TRBV6-1 once TRBD1 TGTGCCAGCAGCGAGACAGGGATGGATGGCTACACCTTC CASSETGMDGYTF
TRBJ2-7 TRBV19 NA NA TGTGCCAGTAGCCGGGAATACTCCTACGAGCAGTACTTC CASSREYSYEQYF
TRBJ2-6 TRBV4-2 few TRBD2 TGTGCCAGCAGCCAAGATCGGGAGGGGCCCGGGGCCAACGTCCTGACTTTC CASSQDREGPGANVLTF
TRBJ2-1 TRBV2 NA TRBD2 TGTGCCAGCAGTGGCGGGAGATCATACAATGAGCAGTTCTTC CASSGGRSYNEQFF
TRBJ1-2 TRBV7-2 many NA TGTGCCAGCAGCCCTTACAGGGACCTCAGGCGGTACACCTTC CASSPYRDLRRYTF
TRBJ2-7 TRBV5-4 NA NA TGTGCCAGCAGCGGGCTAGAGATGAACGAGCAGTACTTC CASSGLEMNEQYF
TRBJ2-1 TRBV7-2 few NA TGTGCCAGCAGCTTGACTAGTGGAAACCTCAATGAGCAGTTCTTC CASSLTSGNLNEQFF
TRBJ1-2 TRBV7-2 many TRBD1 TGTGCCAGCAGCAGAATTGGACAGGGGATCGATGGCTACACCTTC CASSRIGQGIDGYTF
TRBJ2-7 TRBV7-8 many TRBD2 TGTGCCAGCAGCTTTCTGCGGGGGACCTACGAGCAGTACTTC CASSFLRGTYEQYF
TRBJ1-1 TRBV12-3/TRBV12-4 NA NA TGTGCCAGCAGTTCCATCCAACAGGGTCGTACTGAAGCTTTCTTT CASSSIQQGRTEAFF
TRBJ2-7 TRBV7-2 NA NA TGTGCCAGCAGCTTGGGGTCGGACTACGAGCAGTACTTC CASSLGSDYEQYF
TRBJ2-1 TRBV6-2/TRBV6-3 few TRBD2 TGTGCCAGCAGCGGACTAGCGAAGGGTATTGCGGGTGAGCAGTTCTTC CASSGLAKGIAGEQFF
TRBJ1-2 TRBV7-4 NA TRBD1 TGTGCCAGCAGCGGGGGACAGGGCACCTTTGGCTACACCTTC CASSGGQGTFGYTF
TRBJ2-1 TRBV20-1 NA TRBD2 TGCAGTGCTAGGGTCTTCCTAGCGGGAGTAGCTAGTGAGCAGTTCTTC CSARVFLAGVASEQFF
TRBJ2-5 TRBV5-1 NA NA TGCGCCAGCAGCTTGCCGGGAGCAGGGAAGGAGACCCAGTACTTC CASSLPGAGKETQYF
TRBJ2-2 TRBV7-2 many NA TGTGCCAGCAGCTTAACGAACACCGGGGAGCTGTTTTTT CASSLTNTGELFF
TRBJ1-5 TRBV29-1 once NA TGCAGCGTCCACGGGGGAGGGAATCAGCCCCAGCATTTT CSVHGGGNQPQHF
TRBJ2-7 TRBV9 once NA TGTGCCAGCAGCGTAGCGGGAGCAACCGAGCAGTACTTC CASSVAGATEQYF
TRBJ1-1 TRBV6-6 NA NA TGTGCCAGCAGTTACTCCCCCGGGAACACTGAAGCTTTCTTT CASSYSPGNTEAFF
TRBJ1-5 TRBV12-5 many NA TGTGCCAGCGGGTTGGGGAATCAGCCCCAGCATTTT CASGLGNQPQHF
TRBJ2-2 TRBV19 few NA TGTGCCAGTAGTATTATTACAGGGCGGAGCACCGGGGAGCTGTTTTTT CASSIITGRSTGELFF
TRBJ2-3 TRBV20-1 once TRBD2 TGCAGTGCTAGAGATCCGCAGCGGGAGGTCACAGATACGCAGTATTTT CSARDPQREVTDTQYF
TRBJ2-1 TRBV15 few NA TGTGCCACCAGCAGAGGACCCAACAATGAGCAGTTCTTC CATSRGPNNEQFF
TRBJ2-7 TRBV12-3/TRBV12-4 NA NA TGTGCCAGCAGTGTCGGGCGAGAGAACTACGAGCAGTACTTC CASSVGRENYEQYF
TRBJ1-1 TRBV6-1 NA NA TGTGCCAGCATTGAACCGGGACTAAGGGGTGAAGCTTTCTTT CASIEPGLRGEAFF
TRBJ2-1 TRBV7-2 NA NA TGTGCCAGCAGCTTAATTAAGGGATCATGGTCCGGGGTTGAGCAGTTCTTC CASSLIKGSWSGVEQFF